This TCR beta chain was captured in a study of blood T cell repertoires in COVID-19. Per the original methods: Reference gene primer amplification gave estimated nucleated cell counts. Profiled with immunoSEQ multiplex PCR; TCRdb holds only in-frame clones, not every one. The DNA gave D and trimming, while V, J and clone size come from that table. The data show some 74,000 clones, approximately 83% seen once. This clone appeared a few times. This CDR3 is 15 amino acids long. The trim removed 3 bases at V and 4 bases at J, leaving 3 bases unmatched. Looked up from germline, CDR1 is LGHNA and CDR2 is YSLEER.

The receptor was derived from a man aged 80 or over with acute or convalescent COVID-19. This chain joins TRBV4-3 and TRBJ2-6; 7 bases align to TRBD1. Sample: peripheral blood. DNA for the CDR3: TGCGCCAGCAGCCAGAGGGGGCTAGGGGCCAACGTCCTGACTTTC. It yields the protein CASSQRGLGANVLTF.